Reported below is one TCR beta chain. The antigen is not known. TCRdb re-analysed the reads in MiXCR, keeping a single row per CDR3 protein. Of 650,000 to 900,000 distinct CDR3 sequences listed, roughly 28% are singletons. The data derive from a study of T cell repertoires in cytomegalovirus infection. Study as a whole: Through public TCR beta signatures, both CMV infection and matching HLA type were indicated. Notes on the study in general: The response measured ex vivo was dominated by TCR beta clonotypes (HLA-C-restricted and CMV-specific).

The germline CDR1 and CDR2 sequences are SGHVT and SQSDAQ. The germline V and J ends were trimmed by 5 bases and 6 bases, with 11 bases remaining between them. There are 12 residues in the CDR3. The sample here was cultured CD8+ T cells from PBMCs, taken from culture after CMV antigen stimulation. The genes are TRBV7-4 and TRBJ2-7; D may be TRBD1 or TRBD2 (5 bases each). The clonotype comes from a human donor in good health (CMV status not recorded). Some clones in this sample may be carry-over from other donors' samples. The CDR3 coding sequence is TGTGCCAGCAGCATCGGGACGCGCGAGCAGTACTTC. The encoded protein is CASSIGTREQYF.